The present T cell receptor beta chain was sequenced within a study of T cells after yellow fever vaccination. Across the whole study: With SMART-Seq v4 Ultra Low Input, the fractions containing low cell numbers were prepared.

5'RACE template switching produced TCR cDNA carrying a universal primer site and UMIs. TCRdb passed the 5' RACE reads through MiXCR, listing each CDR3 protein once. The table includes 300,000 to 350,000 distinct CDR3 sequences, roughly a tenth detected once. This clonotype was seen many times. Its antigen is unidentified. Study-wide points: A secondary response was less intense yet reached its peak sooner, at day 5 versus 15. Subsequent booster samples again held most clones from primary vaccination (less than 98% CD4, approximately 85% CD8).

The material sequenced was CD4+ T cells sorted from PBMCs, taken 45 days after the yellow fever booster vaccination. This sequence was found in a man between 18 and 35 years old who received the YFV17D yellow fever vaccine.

CDR3 amino acids: CASSPGPGVPGNTIYF. The CDR3 nucleotides read TGCGCCAGCAGCCCAGGGCCGGGAGTTCCTGGAAACACCATATATTTT. The chain combines TRBV5-1 with TRBJ1-3; D is perhaps TRBD1 (5 bases). V lost 4 bases and J 2 bases, leaving 16 bases between the germline ends. This CDR3 contains 16 residues. Germline loops: CDR1 SGHRS, CDR2 YFSETQ.